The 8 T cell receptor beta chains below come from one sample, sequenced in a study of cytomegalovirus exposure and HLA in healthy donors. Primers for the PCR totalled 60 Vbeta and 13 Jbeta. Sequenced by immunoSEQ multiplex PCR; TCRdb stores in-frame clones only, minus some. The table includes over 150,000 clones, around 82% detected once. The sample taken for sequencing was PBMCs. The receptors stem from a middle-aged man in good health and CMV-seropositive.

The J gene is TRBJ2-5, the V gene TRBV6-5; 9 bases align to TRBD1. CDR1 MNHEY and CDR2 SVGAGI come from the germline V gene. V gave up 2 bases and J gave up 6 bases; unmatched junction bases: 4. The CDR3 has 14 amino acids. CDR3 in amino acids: CASSYTGQGKTQYF. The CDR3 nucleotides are TGTGCCAGCAGTTACACTGGACAGGGGAAGACCCAGTACTTC.

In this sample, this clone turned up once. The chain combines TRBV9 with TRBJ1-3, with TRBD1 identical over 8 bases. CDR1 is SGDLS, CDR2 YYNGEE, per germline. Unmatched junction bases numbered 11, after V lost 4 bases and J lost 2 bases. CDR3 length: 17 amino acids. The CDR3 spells CASSLWTGTFAGNTIYF. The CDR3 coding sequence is TGTGCCAGCAGCTTATGGACAGGGACTTTTGCTGGAAACACCATATATTTT.

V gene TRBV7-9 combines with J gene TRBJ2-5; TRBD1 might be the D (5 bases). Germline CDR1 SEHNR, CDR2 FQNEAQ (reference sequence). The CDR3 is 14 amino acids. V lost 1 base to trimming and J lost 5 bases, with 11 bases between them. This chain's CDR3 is CASSLGGSAETQYF. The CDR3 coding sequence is TGTGCCAGCAGCTTAGGGGGCTCCGCCGAGACCCAGTACTTC.

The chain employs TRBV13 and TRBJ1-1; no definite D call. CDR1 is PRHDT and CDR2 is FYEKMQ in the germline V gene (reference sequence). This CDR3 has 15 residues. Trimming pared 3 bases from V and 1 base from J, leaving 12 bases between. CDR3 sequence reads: CASSFTLLENTEAFF. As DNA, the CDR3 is TGTGCCAGCAGCTTTACCCTTTTAGAGAACACTGAAGCTTTCTTT.

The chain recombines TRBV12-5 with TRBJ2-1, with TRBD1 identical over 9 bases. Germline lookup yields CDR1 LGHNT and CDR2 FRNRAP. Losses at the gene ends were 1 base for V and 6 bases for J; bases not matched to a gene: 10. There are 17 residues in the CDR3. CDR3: CASGLGLGTGFGNEQFF. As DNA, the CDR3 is TGTGCTAGTGGTTTGGGGTTAGGGACAGGGTTTGGCAATGAGCAGTTCTTC. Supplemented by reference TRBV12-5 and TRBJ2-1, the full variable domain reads DARVTQTPRHKVTEMGQEVTMRCQPILGHNTVFWYRQTMMQGLELLAYFRNRAPLDDSGMPKDRFSAEMPDATLATLKIQPSEPRDSAVYFCASGLGLGTGFGNEQFFGPGTRLTVL.

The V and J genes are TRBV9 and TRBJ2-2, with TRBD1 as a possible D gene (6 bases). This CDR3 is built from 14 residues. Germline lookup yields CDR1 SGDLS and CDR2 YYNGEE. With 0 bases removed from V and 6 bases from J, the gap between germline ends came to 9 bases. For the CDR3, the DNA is TGTGCCAGCAGCGTAGCCGGACAGTCCGGGGAGCTGTTTTTT. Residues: CASSVAGQSGELFF.

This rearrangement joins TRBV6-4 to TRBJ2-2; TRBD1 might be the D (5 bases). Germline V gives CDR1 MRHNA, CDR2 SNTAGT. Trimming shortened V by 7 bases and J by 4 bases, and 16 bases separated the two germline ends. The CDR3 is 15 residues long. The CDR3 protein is CASKKTPQGTGELFF. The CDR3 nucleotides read TGTGCCAGCAAGAAGACACCCCAGGGCACCGGGGAGCTGTTTTTT.

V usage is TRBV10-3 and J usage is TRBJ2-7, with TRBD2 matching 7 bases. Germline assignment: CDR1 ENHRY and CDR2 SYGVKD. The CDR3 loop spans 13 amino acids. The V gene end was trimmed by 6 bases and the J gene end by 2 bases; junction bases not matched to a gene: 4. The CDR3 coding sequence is TGTGCCATCAGGCCAGCGGGACCCTACGAGCAGTACTTC. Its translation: CAIRPAGPYEQYF.